This T cell receptor (beta chain) was sequenced in a study of shared clonotypes between healthy human individuals. Notes on the study in general: Sorted-subset samples were not fully sequenced, rarefaction indicated.

The CDR3 sequence is 15 residues long. Trimming removed 1 base from V and 8 bases from J; junction bases left unmatched: 6. Germline V gives CDR1 SGHVS, CDR2 FQNEAQ. TCRdb keeps only in-frame clones here, not all; method: immunoSEQ multiplex PCR. Here the sample spans over 400,000 clones, about 96% being singletons. A word on this clone: Its antigen is undetermined.

Material for sequencing was naive CD4+ T cells sorted from blood. Subset described: CD45RA+ positively selected. V is TRBV7-8 and J is TRBJ2-1; 9 bases match TRBD1. The sequence was collected from a woman aged 30 to 39 in good health. The DNA for the CDR3 is TGTGCCAGCAGCTTAGAACAGGGGGCGAGTTATGAGCAGTTCTTC. Translation: CASSLEQGASYEQFF.